This T cell receptor beta chain is from a study of cytomegalovirus exposure and HLA in healthy donors. Study-level findings and limits: For cytomegalovirus status, the classifier reportedly gave diagnoses with high specificity and sensitivity.

Germline V lookup: CDR1 SQVTM, CDR2 ANQGSEA. The ends were cut back, 3 bases at V and 7 bases at J, with 12 bases in the middle. CDR3 length equals 12 residues. TCRdb's copy holds only in-frame clones and misses some; the assay was immunoSEQ multiplex PCR. Altogether 200,000 to 250,000 clones are present, approximately 80% being singletons, with the ten largest covering over 12%. In regard to this clone: Its antigen is unknown.

This TCR was recovered from a woman in her 30s in good health and CMV-seropositive. The chain uses TRBV29-1 and TRBJ1-1; D possibly corresponds to TRBD1 (6 bases). Input material: PBMCs. The CDR3 protein is CSVDRGQGEAFF. The DNA of the CDR3 is TGCAGCGTTGACAGGGGTCAGGGTGAAGCTTTCTTT.